This entry describes one TCR beta chain. V was clipped by 1 base and J by 3 bases, with 18 bases between them. The CDR3 covers 18 residues. Germline V lookup: CDR1 SGHNT, CDR2 YENEEA. Only in-frame clones appear in the TCRdb table, and some are missing; sequencing was by immunoSEQ multiplex PCR. The profile shows more than 95,000 clones, around 92% of them singletons. These data originate in a study of T cell responses to AZD1222 COVID-19 vaccine. Across the whole study: Some second doses came at about 4 weeks and others at about 12 weeks; these were pooled.

This clonotype originated in an adult in good health. V gene TRBV11-3 combines with J gene TRBJ2-2, with D maybe TRBD2 (5 bases). Sequenced here: peripheral blood, sampled on day 0 of AZD1222 vaccination. CDR3 nucleotides: TGTGCCAGCAGCTTAGGAGGGCGACAAGGCCCTTACACCGGGGAGCTGTTTTTT. Its protein is CASSLGGRQGPYTGELFF.